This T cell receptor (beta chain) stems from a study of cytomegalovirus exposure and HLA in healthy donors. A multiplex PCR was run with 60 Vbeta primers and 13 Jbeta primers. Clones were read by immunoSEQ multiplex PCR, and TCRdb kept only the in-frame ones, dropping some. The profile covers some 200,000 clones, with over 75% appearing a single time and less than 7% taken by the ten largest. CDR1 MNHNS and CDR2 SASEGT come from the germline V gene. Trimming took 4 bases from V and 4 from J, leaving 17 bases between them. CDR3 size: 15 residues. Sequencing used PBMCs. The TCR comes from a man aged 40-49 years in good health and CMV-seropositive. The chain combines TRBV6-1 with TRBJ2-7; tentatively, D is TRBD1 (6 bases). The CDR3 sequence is CASSAVLDSSYEQYF. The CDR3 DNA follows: TGTGCCAGCAGTGCCGTTTTGGACAGCAGTTACGAGCAGTACTTC.